One and the same sample provided the 3 T cell receptor beta chains below, sequenced in a study of blood T cell repertoires in COVID-19. Clones were sequenced by immunoSEQ multiplex PCR, and TCRdb holds only the in-frame ones, with some missing. The table includes about half a million clones, 89% detected once. The specimen sequenced was peripheral blood. All receptors derive from a man aged 18 to 29 with COVID-19, enrolled during active disease.

The chain employs TRBV6-5 and TRBJ1-5, with 7 bases aligning to TRBD1. Germline V gene lookup returns CDR1 MNHEY and CDR2 SVGAGI. The CDR3 contains 11 residues. V lost 6 bases and J lost 7; bases outside the gene matches: 0. CDR3 residues: CASRQGQPQHF. The DNA for the CDR3 is TGTGCCAGCAGACAGGGGCAGCCCCAGCATTTT.

This chain connects TRBV28 to TRBJ2-3; 8 bases line up with TRBD1. Looked up from germline, CDR1 is MDHEN and CDR2 is SYDVKM. The ends lost 4 bases at V and 0 bases at J; junction bases unmatched: 12. The CDR3 length is 18 residues. CDR3 sequence (DNA): TGTGCCAGCAGTTCCATCCCAGGGGGCGCGATGAGCACAGATACGCAGTATTTT. Protein: CASSSIPGGAMSTDTQYF.

The rearrangement joins TRBV4-1 to TRBJ2-7, with 9 bases aligning to TRBD1. This CDR3 is built from 15 residues. V shed 4 bases and J 3 bases; nucleotides not matched to a gene: 7. Germline-derived CDR1 and CDR2 are MGHRA and YSYEKL. DNA for the CDR3: TGCGCCAGCAGCCTTTCCGGGACAGGGCTCTACGAGCAGTACTTC. This codes for CASSLSGTGLYEQYF.